The next 32 T cell receptor beta chains were all read from a single sample in a study of spatial heterogeneity in lung cancer (dated by TCRdb to the late 2010s). Libraries came from 5' RACE. The sample was run on a NextSeq 500. TCRdb took the public reads, trimmed them with fastp at Q25, ran MiXCR for clone calling and kept in-frame beta chains. Each entry merges the rows of one CDR3 protein and shows their most common DNA and genes. This sample has some 110,000 distinct CDR3 sequences in its table, and 10% to 15% of those were observed once. The ten largest clones represent roughly 15% of the sample. In light of the paper, this sample's time point label describes: blood at routine non-recurrence follow-up after resection. For TCR sequencing, whole RNA was extracted from tumor and nontumor lung tissue, or from cryopreserved PBMC samples, and no cell sorting was done. Sequences were derived from PBMCs, sampled at follow-up. The receptors originated from a male donor with early-stage non-small cell lung cancer.

The rearrangement links TRBV3-1 to TRBJ2-3; D may be TRBD2 (5 bases). V shed 1 base and J shed 4 bases, with 12 bases lying between them. Germline CDR1 LGHDT, CDR2 YNNKEL (reference sequence). The CDR3 loop spans 15 amino acids. The CDR3 spells CASSQGGRLADTQYF. DNA for the CDR3: TGTGCCAGCAGCCAAGGCGGGCGACTCGCAGATACGCAGTATTTT.

The table lists this clonotype with many counts. The chain carries TRBV15 and TRBJ2-5, with 9 bases aligning to TRBD1. In germline, CDR1 is LNHNV, CDR2 YYDKDF (reference sequence). The J segment lost 1 base and the V segment lost 7 bases, leaving 1 base of the junction unmatched. There are 13 residues in the CDR3. CDR3 region: CATKTGGQETQYF. The CDR3 DNA reads as TGTGCCACCAAGACAGGGGGCCAAGAGACCCAGTACTTC.

This clonotype was seen more than once but under ten times. This rearrangement joins TRBV28 to TRBJ1-3, with D possibly being TRBD1 (5 bases). This CDR3 comprises 16 residues. Looked up from germline, CDR1 is MDHEN and CDR2 is SYDVKM. V dropped 1 base and J dropped 2 bases, with 12 bases sitting between them. The CDR3 DNA is TGTGCCAGCAGTTTATTCGGGGGAGTAGCTGGAAACACCATATATTTT. Protein product: CASSLFGGVAGNTIYF.

This clonotype was counted ten times or more. The chain combines TRBV7-2 with TRBJ1-5; D remains unclear. This CDR3 contains 14 residues. Looked up from germline, CDR1 is SGHTA and CDR2 is FQGNSA. Deletions cut 5 bases from V and 1 base from J, with 9 bases between. This chain's CDR3 is CASSPRGSNQPQHF. As DNA, the CDR3 is TGTGCCAGCAGCCCAAGAGGGAGCAATCAGCCCCAGCATTTT.

This clonotype was recorded many times. V usage is TRBV25-1 and J usage is TRBJ2-7; 9 bases match TRBD1. Per the germline V gene, CDR1 is MGHDK and CDR2 is SYGVNS. V was pared by 3 bases and J by 5 bases, with 5 bases of the junction left unmatched. This CDR3 is built from 14 residues. The CDR3 here is CASSDRDRVHEQYF. CDR3 nucleotides: TGTGCCAGCAGTGACCGGGACAGGGTCCACGAGCAGTACTTC.

This clonotype turned up a few times. The rearrangement links TRBV4-3 to TRBJ1-1; 12 positions agree with TRBD1. The CDR3 contains 14 residues. Unmatched junction bases numbered 5, after V lost 4 bases and J lost 8 bases. Germline CDR1 is LGHNA and CDR2 is YSLEER. The CDR3, as DNA: TGCGCCAGCAGCCCGGGACAGGGGGCAAGGGAAGCTTTCTTT. Translated: CASSPGQGAREAFF.

This clonotype was picked up a small number of times. The DNA of the CDR3 is TGTGCCACCAGCGTGACGGGGGGACAAGAGACCCAGTACTTC. The encoded protein is CATSVTGGQETQYF. The rearrangement links TRBV24-1 to TRBJ2-5; 7 bases map to TRBD2. The length of the CDR3 is 14 residues. Germline V gene sequence: CDR1 KGHDR, CDR2 SFDVKD. The ends lost 7 bases at V and 2 bases at J; junction bases unmatched: 6.

This clonotype has at least ten counts. The chain carries TRBV7-2 and TRBJ2-3; tentatively, D is TRBD2 (7 bases). Germline V gene data show CDR1 as SGHTA and CDR2 as FQGNSA. The CDR3 runs to 16 residues. Trimming took 4 bases from V and 3 from J, leaving 17 bases between them. CDR3 DNA: TGTGCCAGCAGCTCACGGGGGGCCCCGAGGACAGATACGCAGTATTTT. Translation gives CASSSRGAPRTDTQYF.

The sample holds a few counts of this clonotype. V gene TRBV3-1 combines with J gene TRBJ1-2; D not resolved. The CDR3 runs to 14 residues. Trimming cost V 0 bases and J 4 bases, with 9 bases left between them. Germline CDR1 reads LGHDT; CDR2 reads YNNKEL (reference sequence). CDR3 sequence: CASSQEAEPYGYTF. Here the CDR3 DNA reads TGTGCCAGCAGCCAAGAGGCGGAACCCTATGGCTACACCTTC.

The chain joins TRBV12-3 or TRBV12-4 to TRBJ1-4; no firm D call. V lost 5 bases, J lost 6 bases, and 10 bases lay in between. The CDR3 runs 13 residues. CDR3 in DNA: TGTGCCAGCAGTCCCGGGATCCATGAAAAACTGTTTTTT. Its translation: CASSPGIHEKLFF.

This clonotype has ten or more counts. The CDR3 reads CSGDGSYEQYF. As DNA, the CDR3 is TGCAGTGGTGACGGATCCTACGAGCAGTACTTC. The chain employs TRBV20-1 and TRBJ2-7; D not resolved. CDR3 size: 11 residues. Between the trimmed V and J ends, which lost 7 bases and 1 base, there was a span of 8 bases. The germline V gene encodes CDR1 DFQATT and CDR2 SNEGSKA (reference sequence).

This sequence joins TRBV4-3 and TRBJ2-4; D is undetermined. This CDR3 has 14 residues. Trimming shortened V by 0 bases and J by 10 bases, and 13 bases separated the two germline ends. Germline-derived CDR1 and CDR2 are LGHNA and YSLEER. CDR3 protein: CASSQDVPGLIQYF. CDR3 DNA sequence: TGCGCCAGCAGCCAAGATGTCCCCGGGTTGATTCAGTACTTC.

The chain is built from TRBV7-3 and TRBJ2-3, with 9 nucleotides matching TRBD1. Germline loops: CDR1 SGHTA, CDR2 FQGTGA. The trim removed 3 bases at V and 4 bases at J, leaving 2 bases unmatched. The CDR3 runs 14 residues. The CDR3 sequence is CASSFRQGADTQYF. The CDR3 DNA follows: TGTGCCAGCAGCTTTCGACAGGGGGCAGATACGCAGTATTTT.

Points on this clonotype: A read error may explain this, as a much larger clone is one base away. The chain couples TRBV7-9 to TRBJ2-1, with unresolved D. Germline-derived CDR1 and CDR2 are SEHNR and FQNEAQ (reference sequence). The CDR3 spans 14 residues. The CDR3 loop reads CASSLDRSSGELFF. The CDR3 coding sequence is TGTGCCAGCAGCTTAGACCGCTCTTCGGGTGAGCTGTTCTTC.

This clonotype was observed many times. V gene TRBV5-1 combines with J gene TRBJ1-2; 7 nucleotides match TRBD1. The CDR3 consists of 15 residues. V shed 3 bases, J shed 4 bases, and the junction held 9 bases outside the gene matches. Germline CDR1 and CDR2: SGHRS and YFSETQ. CDR3 bases: TGCGCCAGCAGCTCCGGACAGGCGGCCCCCTATGGCTACACCTTC. It is translated as CASSSGQAAPYGYTF.

This clonotype has at least ten counts. V usage is TRBV28 and J usage is TRBJ1-6; D may be TRBD1 (5 bases). The ends were cut back, 5 bases at V and 7 bases at J, with 18 bases in the middle. The germline gives CDR1 MDHEN, CDR2 SYDVKM. The length of the CDR3 is 16 residues. Here the CDR3 DNA reads TGTGCCAGCAGTGTCCCCGAGTCGGGGGGGAATTCACCCCTCCACTTT. Its protein is CASSVPESGGNSPLHF.

The gene calls are TRBV6-5 and TRBJ2-5, with D possibly matching TRBD2 (6 bases). Trimming took 4 bases from V and 1 from J, leaving 16 bases between them. This CDR3 has 16 amino acids. CDR1 is MNHEY, CDR2 SVGAGI, per germline. The DNA for the CDR3 is TGTGCCAGCAGTTCTAAGGGGAGGCCAGGCCAAGAGACCCAGTACTTC. This gives the protein CASSSKGRPGQETQYF.

The V call is TRBV28, the J call TRBJ2-7, with TRBD1 matching over 8 bases. The length of the CDR3 is 17 residues. CDR1 and CDR2 (germline): MDHEN, SYDVKM. The ends lost 3 bases at V and 3 bases at J; junction bases unmatched: 13. The CDR3, as DNA: TGTGCCAGCAGTTTCCTCCTTTACAGGGGGTCCCGCTACGAGCAGTACTTC. Translation gives CASSFLLYRGSRYEQYF.

Regarding this clonotype: At one of its ends the junction is not consistent with the germline gene, which may arise from a read error. The rearrangement uses TRBV6-5 and TRBJ1-1, with a tentative D call TRBD1 (5 bases). This CDR3 region has 13 residues. The germline gives CDR1 MNHEY, CDR2 SVGAGI. The CDR3 nucleotides read TGTGCCGGCAGTAGGACAATCACCACTGAAGCTTTCTTT. Its translation is CAGSRTITTEAFF.

This clonotype was observed many times. The rearrangement joins TRBV6-1 to TRBJ2-7, with D possibly being TRBD2 (6 bases). Trimming took off 3 bases at V and 4 bases at J, with 10 bases between the two ends. The length of the CDR3 is 13 residues. The germline V gene has CDR1 MNHNS and CDR2 SASEGT. CDR3 sequence: CASSDTSSYEQYF. The CDR3 nucleotides read TGTGCCAGCAGTGATACTAGCTCTTACGAGCAGTACTTC.

The rearrangement links TRBV5-4 to TRBJ1-2, with 9 bases lining up with TRBD1. The CDR3 spans 14 residues. The V gene end was trimmed by 4 bases and the J gene end by 4 bases; junction bases not matched to a gene: 5. From germline, CDR1 is SGHNT and CDR2 YYREEE (reference sequence). CDR3 protein: CASSTGQGVYGYTF. In nucleotides, the CDR3 is TGTGCCAGCAGCACGGGACAGGGTGTCTATGGCTACACCTTC.

This clonotype was counted only a few times. The chain carries TRBV5-1 and TRBJ1-1; weak D call: TRBD1 (5 bases). This CDR3 contains 14 residues. V lost 3 bases, J lost 5 bases, and 14 bases lay in between. Germline V gene data show CDR1 as SGHRS and CDR2 as YFSETQ. The CDR3 loop reads CASSSGPRETEAFF. As DNA, the CDR3 is TGCGCCAGCAGCTCAGGGCCCCGGGAGACTGAAGCTTTCTTT.

This clonotype was observed many times. The junction and the germline gene differ at one end; a read error may be behind it. The V and J genes are TRBV5-1 and TRBJ2-1; D remains unclear. CDR1 and CDR2 (germline): SGHRS, YFSETQ. This CDR3 has 11 residues. The CDR3 loop reads CASSFDNEQFF. As DNA, the CDR3 is TGCGCCAGCAGCTTTGACAACGAGCAGTTCTTC. Drawing the rest from reference TRBV5-1 and TRBJ2-1, the complete variable domain is KAGVTQTPRYLIKTRGQQVTLSCSPISGHRSVSWYQQTPGQGLQFLFEYFSETQRNKGNFPGRFSGRQFSNSRSEMNVSTLELGDSALYLCASSFDNEQFFGPGTRLTVL.

There are a few counts of this clonotype. This chain links TRBV28 with TRBJ1-6, with unresolved D. Germline V gene sequence: CDR1 MDHEN, CDR2 SYDVKM. Trimming stripped 7 bases from V and 7 bases from J, with 11 bases between. This CDR3 is 13 amino acids long. The CDR3 sequence: CASTLSGNSPLHF. The CDR3 nucleotides are TGTGCCAGCACCCTGTCGGGGAATTCACCCCTCCACTTT.

This clonotype was detected a few times. The chain has TRBV4-1 and TRBJ2-1; D is uncertain. Deletions cut 1 base from V and 0 bases from J, with 7 bases between. The CDR3 is 15 amino acids. Germline CDR1 is MGHRA and CDR2 is YSYEKL. DNA of the CDR3: TGCGCCAGCAGCCAAGTCTGGGCCTCCTACAATGAGCAGTTCTTC. It specifies CASSQVWASYNEQFF.

This clonotype is medium-sized. The gene calls are TRBV24-1 and TRBJ1-5; TRBD1 might be the D (6 bases). Trimming left V 3 bases short and J 5 bases short, with 13 bases between. Germline V lookup: CDR1 KGHDR, CDR2 SFDVKD. This CDR3 contains 15 residues. The CDR3 sequence: CATSDPGGGDQPQHF. Written as DNA, the CDR3 is TGTGCCACCAGTGATCCTGGGGGCGGAGATCAGCCCCAGCATTTT.

This clonotype was counted ten times or more. DNA of the CDR3: TGTGCCTGGAGCCTTCCTATCGGCGGACCCAATGAGCAGTTCTTC. The encoded protein is CAWSLPIGGPNEQFF. V gene TRBV30 combines with J gene TRBJ2-1; no reliable D call. Germline CDR1 and CDR2: GTSNPN and SVGIG (reference sequence). Trimming removed 3 bases at V and 6 bases at J, with 18 bases between. The CDR3 runs 15 residues. Supplemented by reference TRBV30 and TRBJ2-1, the full variable domain reads SQTIHQWPATLVQPVGSPLSLECTVEGTSNPNLYWYRQAAGRGLQLLFYSVGIGQISSEVPQNLSASRPQDRQFILSSKKLLLSDSGFYLCAWSLPIGGPNEQFFGPGTRLTVL.

This clonotype has ten or more counts. V gene TRBV28 combines with J gene TRBJ2-7; 10 bases map to TRBD1. Trimming cost V 2 bases and J 1 base; bases outside gene matches: 5. The germline gives CDR1 MDHEN, CDR2 SYDVKM. This CDR3 is 16 amino acids long. CDR3 coding DNA: TGTGCCAGCAGTTTAGGGGGACAGGGGAGTTCCTACGAGCAGTACTTC. Translation gives CASSLGGQGSSYEQYF. The whole variable domain, filled in from reference TRBV28 and TRBJ2-7, reads DVKVTQSSRYLVKRTGEKVFLECVQDMDHENMFWYRQDPGLGLRLIYFSYDVKMKEKGDIPEGYSVSREKKERFSLILESASTNQTSMYLCASSLGGQGSSYEQYFGPGTRLTVT.

This clonotype was seen only a few times. This chain joins TRBV6-5 and TRBJ2-5, with D possibly matching TRBD2 (5 bases). CDR1 MNHEY and CDR2 SVGAGI come from the germline V gene. This CDR3 is built from 15 residues. With 0 bases removed from V and 5 bases from J, the gap between germline ends came to 13 bases. CDR3 in amino acids: CASSYSSGRGETQYF. CDR3 DNA: TGTGCCAGCAGTTACTCGTCAGGCCGCGGGGAGACCCAGTACTTC.

This clonotype was observed at least ten times. V usage is TRBV10-2 and J usage is TRBJ1-5, with 10 bases fitting TRBD1. Trimming cost V 8 bases and J 5 bases; bases outside gene matches: 12. The CDR3 extends over 16 amino acids. The germline V gene encodes CDR1 WSHSY and CDR2 SAAADI. The CDR3 DNA sequence: TGCGCCAGCTCCCGGGAGGGGACAGGGGCACATCAGCCCCAGCATTTT. It translates to CASSREGTGAHQPQHF.

This rearrangement joins TRBV28 to TRBJ2-6; D is perhaps TRBD1 (5 bases). Trimming cost V 5 bases and J 0 bases, with 11 bases left between them. CDR1 and CDR2 (germline): MDHEN, SYDVKM. This CDR3 is 16 amino acids long. The CDR3 loop is CASSRGYPSGANVLTF. The CDR3 coding sequence is TGTGCCAGCAGTAGGGGTTACCCCTCTGGGGCCAACGTCCTGACTTTC.

This clonotype has at least ten counts. V is TRBV6-6 and J is TRBJ2-5; 10 nucleotides match TRBD2. V lost 4 bases, J lost 9 bases, and 17 bases stayed unmatched. Germline values: CDR1 MNHNY, CDR2 SVGAGI (reference sequence). The CDR3 contains 17 residues. This CDR3 reads CASSSSSGGPVQRAQYF. The DNA for the CDR3 is TGTGCCAGCAGTTCTTCTAGCGGGGGCCCCGTGCAGAGGGCCCAGTACTTC.